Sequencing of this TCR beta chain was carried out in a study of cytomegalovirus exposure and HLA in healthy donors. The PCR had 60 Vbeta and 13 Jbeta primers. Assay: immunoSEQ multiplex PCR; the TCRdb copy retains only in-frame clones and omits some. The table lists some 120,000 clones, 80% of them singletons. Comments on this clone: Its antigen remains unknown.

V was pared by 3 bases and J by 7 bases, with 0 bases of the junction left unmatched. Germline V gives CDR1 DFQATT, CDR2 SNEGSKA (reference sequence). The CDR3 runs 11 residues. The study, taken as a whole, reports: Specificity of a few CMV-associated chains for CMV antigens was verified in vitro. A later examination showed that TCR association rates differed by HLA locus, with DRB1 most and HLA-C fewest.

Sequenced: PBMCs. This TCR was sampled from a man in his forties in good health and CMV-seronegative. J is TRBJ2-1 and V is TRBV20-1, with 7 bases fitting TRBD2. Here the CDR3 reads CSASGGNEQFF. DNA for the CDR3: TGCAGTGCTAGCGGGGGGAATGAGCAGTTCTTC.